This TCR beta chain is from a study of OX40 agonist ivuxolimab in advanced cancers. Details on this clone: The antigen is undetermined.

Clones were sequenced by immunoSEQ multiplex PCR, and TCRdb holds only the in-frame ones, with some missing. The sample consists of around 99,000 clones, 85% to 95% of them appearing once. General study findings and limits: Certain nonresponders likewise exhibited a low normalized T-cell clonal expansion. Expanded clones belonging to CD8+ T cells outnumbered, on average, those of CD4+. The CD4+ and CD8+ T cells in the blood had expanded clonally by week 6 at 0.1 to 3.0 mg/kg.

CDR3 length: 15 amino acids. Trimming at V came to 6 bases and at J to 0 bases, leaving 5 bases not matched to a gene. In germline, CDR1 is LNHDA, CDR2 SQIVND (reference sequence). The chain has TRBV19 and TRBJ1-5, with TRBD1 matching over 7 bases. Here the sequenced sample was CD4+ or CD8+ T cells sorted from blood, taken in a trial of the OX40 agonist ivuxolimab. The receptor comes from an adult with an advanced solid tumor such as melanoma, head and neck, liver or kidney cancer. CDR3 in amino acids: CASRRQGPSNQPQHF. The CDR3, as DNA: TGTGCCAGTAGGAGACAGGGACCTAGCAATCAGCCCCAGCATTTT.